Listed below are T cell receptor beta chains from one sample, sequenced in a study of blood T cell repertoires in COVID-19. Method: immunoSEQ multiplex PCR; TCRdb's copy keeps in-frame clones and lacks some. The table lists over 25,000 clones, almost 85% of them singletons. The material sequenced was peripheral blood. Receptors were obtained from a man at least 80 years old with active COVID-19. Both conserved end residues are part of each CDR3. Each record gives: clone size, D gene, J gene, V gene, CDR3 DNA, CDR3 protein. D genes are given only for firm matches. Clone sizes are given selectively: once, few, many, or a class where the clone is expanded.

clone_size: .
d_call: .
j_call: TRBJ2-3
v_call: TRBV18
cdr3_nt: TGTGCCAGCTCACCACCCGGCGGGGGCACAGATACGCAGTATTTT
cdr3_aa: CASSPPGGGTDTQYF

clone_size: .
d_call: .
j_call: TRBJ2-1
v_call: TRBV30
cdr3_nt: TGTGCCTGGAGTGTATATAGTACGCATGAGCAGTTCTTC
cdr3_aa: CAWSVYSTHEQFF

clone_size: .
d_call: .
j_call: TRBJ2-1
v_call: TRBV6-5
cdr3_nt: TGTGCCAGCACGCGCTCCTACAATGAGCAGTTCTTC
cdr3_aa: CASTRSYNEQFF

clone_size: .
d_call: .
j_call: TRBJ1-3
v_call: TRBV19
cdr3_nt: TGTGCCAGTAGTATTTTCGCCCTAATCGGGGTCTCTGGAAACACCATATATTTT
cdr3_aa: CASSIFALIGVSGNTIYF

clone_size: .
d_call: TRBD1
j_call: TRBJ1-2
v_call: TRBV7-2
cdr3_nt: TGTGCCAGCAGCTCAGGGGGCGGCTATGGCTACACCTTC
cdr3_aa: CASSSGGGYGYTF

clone_size: .
d_call: .
j_call: TRBJ2-7
v_call: TRBV6-1
cdr3_nt: TGTGCCAGCAGTGAAGAGAAAGATGTGTGGCTAGTGAATTACGAGCAGTACTTC
cdr3_aa: CASSEEKDVWLVNYEQYF

clone_size: .
d_call: TRBD1
j_call: TRBJ1-6
v_call: TRBV7-9
cdr3_nt: TGTGCCAGCAGCTCGGACAGGACTACGTATAATTCACCCCTCCACTTT
cdr3_aa: CASSSDRTTYNSPLHF

clone_size: .
d_call: TRBD1
j_call: TRBJ2-3
v_call: TRBV5-8
cdr3_nt: TGTGCCAGCAGCTTGGCAGGGACAGGGCGTACAGATACGCAGTATTTT
cdr3_aa: CASSLAGTGRTDTQYF

clone_size: .
d_call: TRBD2
j_call: TRBJ2-3
v_call: TRBV2
cdr3_nt: TGTGCCAGCAGGAGACTAGCGAACCCCACAGATACGCAGTATTTT
cdr3_aa: CASRRLANPTDTQYF

clone_size: .
d_call: .
j_call: TRBJ2-7
v_call: TRBV30
cdr3_nt: TGTGCCTGGAGTGCCCCGGGGAACGAGCAGTACTTC
cdr3_aa: CAWSAPGNEQYF

clone_size: once
d_call: TRBD1
j_call: TRBJ2-1
v_call: TRBV14
cdr3_nt: TGTGCCAGCAGCCAAGATTGGGGGACAGACTCCTACAATGAGCAGTTCTTC
cdr3_aa: CASSQDWGTDSYNEQFF

clone_size: .
d_call: TRBD1
j_call: TRBJ1-4
v_call: TRBV7-9
cdr3_nt: TGTGCCAGCAGCTTAGCCGGGACAGGGGGCCTGGGACTTGAAAAACTGTTTTTT
cdr3_aa: CASSLAGTGGLGLEKLFF

clone_size: .
d_call: TRBD2
j_call: TRBJ2-1
v_call: TRBV5-3
cdr3_nt: TGTGCCAGAAGGGCGACCGGGACTAGCGACTACAATGAGCAGTTCTTC
cdr3_aa: CARRATGTSDYNEQFF

clone_size: .
d_call: TRBD2
j_call: TRBJ2-3
v_call: TRBV10-3
cdr3_nt: TGTGCCATCAGTAGCGGGACTACGCACACAGATACGCAGTATTTT
cdr3_aa: CAISSGTTHTDTQYF

clone_size: once
d_call: .
j_call: TRBJ1-2
v_call: TRBV15
cdr3_nt: TGTGCCACCAGCACTAAAAGGAAGACAGGAAATGGCTACACCTTC
cdr3_aa: CATSTKRKTGNGYTF

clone_size: few
d_call: .
j_call: TRBJ1-3
v_call: TRBV6-1
cdr3_nt: TGTGCCAGCAGTGAACTAGGACACACGAGCTCTGGAAACACCATATATTTT
cdr3_aa: CASSELGHTSSGNTIYF

clone_size: few
d_call: TRBD1
j_call: TRBJ1-2
v_call: TRBV5-4
cdr3_nt: TGTGCCAGCAGCGCGGGACAGGGACTCAGTGGCTACACCTTC
cdr3_aa: CASSAGQGLSGYTF

clone_size: .
d_call: .
j_call: TRBJ1-2
v_call: TRBV2
cdr3_nt: TGTGCCAGCGGACGGGGGGAGGGCTATGGCTACACCTTC
cdr3_aa: CASGRGEGYGYTF

clone_size: .
d_call: .
j_call: TRBJ2-3
v_call: TRBV6-4
cdr3_nt: TGTGCCAGCAGTGAGGCTAGTGGATCAGATACGCAGTATTTT
cdr3_aa: CASSEASGSDTQYF

clone_size: few
d_call: .
j_call: TRBJ2-7
v_call: TRBV9
cdr3_nt: TGTGCCAGCAGCTCAACAGGCGGCTCCTACGAGCAGTACTTC
cdr3_aa: CASSSTGGSYEQYF

clone_size: .
d_call: .
j_call: TRBJ2-1
v_call: TRBV18
cdr3_nt: TGTGCCAGCTCGCAACACAGGGCTTTAATCGACAATGAGCAGTTCTTC
cdr3_aa: CASSQHRALIDNEQFF

clone_size: .
d_call: .
j_call: TRBJ2-2
v_call: TRBV5-1
cdr3_nt: TGCGCCAGCAGCTTGACGAGACAGCTCACCGGGGAGCTGTTTTTT
cdr3_aa: CASSLTRQLTGELFF

clone_size: .
d_call: TRBD1
j_call: TRBJ2-2
v_call: TRBV5-4
cdr3_nt: TGTGCCAGCAGTTGGACAGGGGGCGTGATCACCGGGGAGCTGTTTTTT
cdr3_aa: CASSWTGGVITGELFF

clone_size: once
d_call: TRBD1
j_call: TRBJ1-2
v_call: TRBV6-4
cdr3_nt: TGTGCCAGGCGGACAGGGACCTATGGCTACACCTTC
cdr3_aa: CARRTGTYGYTF

clone_size: .
d_call: TRBD1
j_call: TRBJ1-6
v_call: TRBV6-5
cdr3_nt: TGTGCCAGCAGGGGGACAGACGTTAATTCACCCCTCCACTTT
cdr3_aa: CASRGTDVNSPLHF

clone_size: .
d_call: .
j_call: TRBJ2-7
v_call: TRBV20-1
cdr3_nt: TGCAGTGCTAGTCCACCAGGTAGGGGAGGCGGCTCCTACGAGCAGTACTTC
cdr3_aa: CSASPPGRGGGSYEQYF

clone_size: .
d_call: .
j_call: TRBJ1-2
v_call: TRBV5-4
cdr3_nt: TGTGCCAGCAGCCCCGGGACACGCCATTTCCACTATGGCTACACCTTC
cdr3_aa: CASSPGTRHFHYGYTF

clone_size: .
d_call: TRBD2
j_call: TRBJ2-3
v_call: TRBV6-1
cdr3_nt: TGTGCCAGCAGTGGGACTAGCGGGGGGCCGAAAAGCACAGATACGCAGTATTTT
cdr3_aa: CASSGTSGGPKSTDTQYF

clone_size: .
d_call: TRBD2
j_call: TRBJ2-3
v_call: TRBV30
cdr3_nt: TGTGCCTGTCAGCGGGGGAGCACAGATACGCAGTATTTT
cdr3_aa: CACQRGSTDTQYF

clone_size: .
d_call: .
j_call: TRBJ1-1
v_call: TRBV9
cdr3_nt: TGTGCCAGCAGCGTAGAACAGGCGAACACTGAAGCTTTCTTT
cdr3_aa: CASSVEQANTEAFF

clone_size: .
d_call: .
j_call: TRBJ1-2
v_call: TRBV6-5
cdr3_nt: TGTGCCAGCAGTTACTCGGGGCAGAGCTATGGCTACACCTTC
cdr3_aa: CASSYSGQSYGYTF

clone_size: .
d_call: .
j_call: TRBJ1-3
v_call: TRBV3-1/TRBV3-2
cdr3_nt: TGTGCCAGCAGCCAAGAGGCAGGAAACACCATATATTTT
cdr3_aa: CASSQEAGNTIYF

clone_size: .
d_call: .
j_call: TRBJ2-3
v_call: TRBV27
cdr3_nt: TGTGCCAGCAGTTTAAGGGAGACAGATACGCAGTATTTT
cdr3_aa: CASSLRETDTQYF

clone_size: medium-sized
d_call: .
j_call: TRBJ2-6
v_call: TRBV19
cdr3_nt: TGTGCCAGTCGTCAGCGCTCTGGGGCCAACGTCCTGACTTTC
cdr3_aa: CASRQRSGANVLTF

clone_size: .
d_call: .
j_call: TRBJ2-5
v_call: TRBV6-6
cdr3_nt: TGTGCCAGCAGTCCCTCGGACAATTCGTACCAAGAGACCCAGTACTTC
cdr3_aa: CASSPSDNSYQETQYF

clone_size: .
d_call: .
j_call: TRBJ1-2
v_call: TRBV3-1/TRBV3-2
cdr3_nt: TGTGCCAGCAGCTACAGTGCTGGCTATGGCTACACCTTC
cdr3_aa: CASSYSAGYGYTF

clone_size: .
d_call: .
j_call: TRBJ2-1
v_call: TRBV20-1
cdr3_nt: TGCAGTGCTAGACGGTACAATGAGCAGTTCTTC
cdr3_aa: CSARRYNEQFF

clone_size: .
d_call: .
j_call: TRBJ2-2
v_call: TRBV25-1
cdr3_nt: TGTGCCAGCAGTGATATCCCCCCTCGGGGGGCCCCCGGGGAGCTGTTTTTT
cdr3_aa: CASSDIPPRGAPGELFF

clone_size: .
d_call: .
j_call: TRBJ2-5
v_call: TRBV6-5
cdr3_nt: TGTGCCAGCGCCGAGGGAGAGACCCAGTACTTC
cdr3_aa: CASAEGETQYF

clone_size: once
d_call: TRBD2
j_call: TRBJ2-2
v_call: TRBV18
cdr3_nt: TGTGCCAGCTCACCGACTAGCGGGGGAACCGGGGAGCTGTTTTTT
cdr3_aa: CASSPTSGGTGELFF

clone_size: .
d_call: .
j_call: TRBJ1-1
v_call: TRBV6-5
cdr3_nt: TGTGCCAGCAGTTTCTACCGGACGGGGGGGAGTCCTGAAGCTTTCTTT
cdr3_aa: CASSFYRTGGSPEAFF

clone_size: .
d_call: .
j_call: TRBJ1-2
v_call: TRBV11-2
cdr3_nt: TGTGCCAGCAGCCGAGGGTCCTTAGGGCCGTATGGCTACACCTTC
cdr3_aa: CASSRGSLGPYGYTF